These 27 T cell receptor beta chains were sequenced from one sample in a study of blood T cell repertoires in COVID-19. Here immunoSEQ multiplex PCR was the method, and the copy in TCRdb shows in-frame clones only, minus some. The sample gives about 210,000 clones, about 91% of which show up once; about 4.8% is in the top ten. The source material was peripheral blood. The receptors were gathered from a woman in her thirties or forties with acute or convalescent COVID-19.

This chain uses TRBV25-1 with TRBJ1-4; 8 bases line up with TRBD1. CDR3 size: 14 residues. Germline CDR1 MGHDK, CDR2 SYGVNS. The V and J ends lost 6 bases and 8 bases, in that order; junction bases with no gene match: 8. In DNA, the CDR3 is TGTGCCAGCAGCTCAGGGGGCGCGGGAGAAAAACTGTTTTTT. Its translation: CASSSGGAGEKLFF.

V is TRBV3-1 (or the pseudogene TRBV3-2) and J is TRBJ1-2; 11 bases agree with TRBD1. V trimming: 6 bases; J trimming: 7 bases; junction bases outside the gene matches: 10. This CDR3 spans 15 amino acids. Germline V CDR1 and CDR2: LGHDT, YNNKEL (reference sequence). In DNA, the CDR3 is TGTGCCAGCAGTCCCCCCGGGACAGGGGGAAGTGGCTACACCTTC. Translated: CASSPPGTGGSGYTF.

J is TRBJ2-3 and V is TRBV4-1, with 10 bases lining up with TRBD2. The germline V gene has CDR1 MGHRA and CDR2 YSYEKL. This CDR3 has 18 residues. Unmatched junction bases numbered 13, after V lost 3 bases and J lost 4 bases. The CDR3 coding sequence is TGCGCCAGCAGCCAGGCTAGCGGGGGCCATCCTATGGCAGATACGCAGTATTTT. Amino acids: CASSQASGGHPMADTQYF.

The rearrangement links TRBV28 to TRBJ1-1; D is unclear. The CDR3 has 15 amino acids. From germline, CDR1 is MDHEN and CDR2 SYDVKM. V gave up 6 bases and J gave up 5 bases, with 19 bases separating them. CDR3 DNA sequence: TGTGCCAGCAGCCCATCTGCGGGGATGACGACTGAAGCTTTCTTT. Translated, it gives CASSPSAGMTTEAFF.

The V gene is TRBV2, the J gene TRBJ1-2, with 10 bases identical to TRBD1. Trimming took 5 bases from V and 7 from J; bases not matched to a gene: 13. The V gene's germline CDR1 is SNHLY and CDR2 FYNNEI. The length of the CDR3 is 16 residues. The CDR3 region is CASSLTDRGPVGGYTF. The CDR3, as DNA: TGTGCCAGCAGTCTTACTGACAGGGGGCCTGTAGGTGGCTACACCTTC. Complete variable domain (other parts from reference TRBV2 and TRBJ1-2): EPEVTQTPSHQVTQMGQEVILRCVPISNHLYFYWYRQILGQKVEFLVSFYNNEISEKSEIFDDQFSVERPDGSNFTLKIRSTKLEDSAMYFCASSLTDRGPVGGYTFGSGTRLTVV.

V usage is TRBV30 and J usage is TRBJ1-3; TRBD1 aligns across 8 bases. J lost 0 bases, V lost 3 bases, and 4 bases had no gene match. The CDR3 is 15 amino acids. Germline V gene sequence: CDR1 GTSNPN, CDR2 SVGIG (reference sequence). The CDR3 bases are TGTGCCTGGAGCACAGGGGGGGCCTCTGGAAACACCATATATTTT. Translated: CAWSTGGASGNTIYF.

This chain joins TRBV23-1 and TRBJ1-2; D perhaps matches TRBD1 (5 bases). TRBV23-1 belongs to the ORF category, with a function that is uncertain. Trimming left V 6 bases short and J 4 bases short, with 9 bases between. The CDR3 extends over 12 amino acids. The CDR3, as DNA: TGCGCCAGCAGGGGGCGCGGCTATGGCTACACCTTC. This translates into CASRGRGYGYTF.

This chain connects TRBV24-1 to TRBJ2-2, with 9 bases identical to TRBD1. Germline CDR1 is KGHDR and CDR2 is SFDVKD. The CDR3 totals 14 residues. V was clipped by 7 bases and J by 7 bases; unmatched bases: 6. The CDR3 is CATRSQGAGGELFF. The CDR3 DNA reads TGTGCCACCAGATCACAGGGGGCTGGCGGGGAGCTGTTTTTT.

J is TRBJ1-1 and V is TRBV5-1, with 9 bases fitting TRBD1. V was clipped by 0 bases and J by 7 bases; unmatched bases: 10. CDR3 size: 16 residues. Germline V CDR1 and CDR2: SGHRS, YFSETQ. The chain's CDR3 is CASSLVGMGTGYEAFF. Here the CDR3 DNA reads TGCGCCAGCAGCTTGGTGGGGATGGGGACAGGGTATGAAGCTTTCTTT.

The CDR3 DNA is TGCAGTGCTAGTGTTGCGGGGTATAGCAATCAGCCCCAGCATTTT. This gives the protein CSASVAGYSNQPQHF. The chain uses TRBV20-1 and TRBJ1-5; D uncertain. The germline V gene encodes CDR1 DFQATT and CDR2 SNEGSKA (reference sequence). V was cut by 3 bases and J by 0 bases, with 12 bases left in between. The CDR3 consists of 15 residues.

The V call is TRBV6-5, the J call TRBJ1-2; TRBD1 might be the D (5 bases). The CDR3 runs to 15 residues. In germline, CDR1 is MNHEY, CDR2 SVGAGI. Trimming pared 2 bases from V and 4 bases from J, leaving 14 bases between. CDR3 sequence reads: CASSYGGEGAYGYTF. For the CDR3, the DNA is TGTGCCAGCAGTTACGGAGGGGAGGGCGCCTATGGCTACACCTTC.

This sequence joins TRBV28 and TRBJ1-4, with a tentative D call TRBD1 (5 bases). CDR3 length: 16 residues. V gave up 4 bases and J gave up 6 bases, with 18 bases separating them. Germline V lookup: CDR1 MDHEN, CDR2 SYDVKM. CDR3 in amino acids: CASSWPRDSYDEKLFF. CDR3 DNA: TGTGCCAGCAGTTGGCCCCGTGACAGTTACGATGAAAAACTGTTTTTT. Full variable domain (outside the CDR3, taken from reference TRBV28 and TRBJ1-4): DVKVTQSSRYLVKRTGEKVFLECVQDMDHENMFWYRQDPGLGLRLIYFSYDVKMKEKGDIPEGYSVSREKKERFSLILESASTNQTSMYLCASSWPRDSYDEKLFFGSGTQLSVL.

This chain uses TRBV19 with TRBJ1-5, with 11 nucleotides matching TRBD1. Looked up from germline, CDR1 is LNHDA and CDR2 is SQIVND (reference sequence). This CDR3 contains 13 residues. V shed 6 bases, J shed 5 bases, and the junction held 0 bases outside the gene matches. CDR3 coding DNA: TGTGCCAGTAGGGGACAGGGGGATCAGCCCCAGCATTTT. The encoded protein is CASRGQGDQPQHF.

The chain is built from TRBV9 and TRBJ2-1; 9 bases map to TRBD2. CDR1 is SGDLS, CDR2 YYNGEE, per germline. Trimming cost V 4 bases and J 7 bases; bases outside gene matches: 18. The CDR3 runs to 18 residues. The CDR3 region has the DNA TGTGCCAGCAGCTTTGCGGTGGGGCGGGGGGGCCGTTGGAATGAGCAGTTCTTC. This translates into CASSFAVGRGGRWNEQFF.

This chain links TRBV19 with TRBJ1-2, with no clear D. The V gene lost 1 base and the J gene lost 5 bases, with 8 bases spanning the gap. This CDR3 comprises 13 residues. Germline V CDR1 and CDR2: LNHDA, SQIVND (reference sequence). CDR3 in amino acids: CASSIGREYGYTF. CDR3 coding DNA: TGTGCCAGTAGTATAGGTCGCGAGTATGGCTACACCTTC.

This chain uses TRBV5-4 with TRBJ1-1, with TRBD1 matching 7 bases. The CDR3 totals 14 residues. Germline CDR1 reads SGHNT; CDR2 reads YYREEE (reference sequence). Trimming cost V 0 bases and J 6 bases; bases outside gene matches: 5. CDR3 in amino acids: CASSLGQGPPEAFF. Here the CDR3 DNA reads TGTGCCAGCAGCTTGGGACAGGGCCCACCTGAAGCTTTCTTT.

The rearrangement joins TRBV7-3 to TRBJ2-3, with TRBD1 matching 7 bases. The CDR3 runs 13 residues. In germline, CDR1 is SGHTA, CDR2 FQGTGA. Losses at the gene ends were 5 bases for V and 5 bases for J; bases not matched to a gene: 4. This CDR3 is CASSLSGGDTQYF. DNA of the CDR3: TGTGCCAGCAGCCTCTCAGGGGGAGATACGCAGTATTTT.

The chain joins TRBV11-3 to TRBJ2-1; D may be TRBD1 (6 bases). In germline, CDR1 is SGHNT, CDR2 YENEEA. The CDR3 spans 15 residues. Trimming pared 1 base from V and 7 bases from J, leaving 14 bases between. Here the CDR3 DNA reads TGTGCCAGCAGCTTAGCGGGGAGAGGGGGTAATGAGCAGTTCTTC. It is translated as CASSLAGRGGNEQFF.

The chain joins TRBV7-9 to TRBJ1-1; D is perhaps TRBD1 (6 bases). V dropped 5 bases and J dropped 1 base, with 11 bases sitting between them. The CDR3 spans 14 residues. CDR1 and CDR2 from the germline V gene are SEHNR and FQNEAQ (reference sequence). The CDR3 here is CASSPRTENTEAFF. CDR3 DNA sequence: TGTGCCAGCAGCCCGCGGACAGAGAACACTGAAGCTTTCTTT. The whole variable domain, filled in from reference TRBV7-9 and TRBJ1-1, reads DTGVSQNPRHKITKRGQNVTFRCDPISEHNRLYWYRQTLGQGPEFLTYFQNEAQLEKSRLLSDRFSAERPKGSFSTLEIQRTEQGDSAMYLCASSPRTENTEAFFGQGTRLTVV.

The rearrangement uses TRBV6-5 and TRBJ1-2; tentatively, D is TRBD1 (5 bases). This CDR3 spans 16 amino acids. The ends were cut back, 2 bases at V and 2 bases at J, with 15 bases in the middle. Germline values: CDR1 MNHEY, CDR2 SVGAGI. The CDR3, as DNA: TGTGCCAGCAGTTACAGCGGGACCGCCGGAAACTATGGCTACACCTTC. This translates into CASSYSGTAGNYGYTF.

The sample holds one count of this clone. The chain is built from TRBV2 and TRBJ2-3; 12 bases are shared with TRBD1. Germline V CDR1 and CDR2: SNHLY, FYNNEI. CDR3 length: 14 residues. After removal of 6 bases from V and 5 bases from J, the junction contained 3 bases not matched to a gene. The CDR3: CASSRDRGQDTQYF. The CDR3 nucleotides are TGTGCCAGCAGCCGGGACAGGGGGCAAGATACGCAGTATTTT. The whole variable domain, remainder taken from reference TRBV2 and TRBJ2-3, is EPEVTQTPSHQVTQMGQEVILRCVPISNHLYFYWYRQILGQKVEFLVSFYNNEISEKSEIFDDQFSVERPDGSNFTLKIRSTKLEDSAMYFCASSRDRGQDTQYFGPGTRLTVL.

The chain carries TRBV3-1 (or the pseudogene TRBV3-2) and TRBJ2-1, with 8 positions matching TRBD2. Germline assignment: CDR1 LGHDT and CDR2 YNNKEL (reference sequence). V lost 1 base to trimming and J lost 2 bases; unmatched junction nucleotides: 1. The length of the CDR3 is 15 residues. Here the CDR3 reads CASSQGTSPYNEQFF. DNA of the CDR3: TGTGCCAGCAGCCAAGGGACTAGCCCCTACAATGAGCAGTTCTTC.

The sample holds one count of this clone. V is TRBV5-1 and J is TRBJ1-5, with a weak D call TRBD1 (5 bases). The CDR3 length is 15 residues. The germline CDR1 and CDR2 sequences are SGHRS and YFSETQ. Trimming removed 0 bases at V and 9 bases at J, with 16 bases between. The CDR3 protein is CASSLEGSSQGPQHF. The CDR3 nucleotides are TGCGCCAGCAGCTTGGAGGGGTCCTCCCAGGGGCCCCAGCATTTT.

The gene calls are TRBV11-3 and TRBJ1-1; TRBD1 matches at 7 bases. The J segment lost 0 bases and the V segment lost 3 bases, leaving 10 bases of the junction unmatched. CDR3 length equals 17 residues. Germline values: CDR1 SGHNT, CDR2 YENEEA. The CDR3 sequence: CASSFRIRRGLNTEAFF. CDR3 sequence (DNA): TGTGCCAGCAGCTTTAGGATCCGCAGGGGGTTGAACACTGAAGCTTTCTTT.

The gene calls are TRBV12-2 and TRBJ2-7; TRBD1, the D gene given by the table, was not confirmed from the DNA. TRBV12-2 is classified as a pseudogene. The CDR3 runs to 16 residues. CDR3 loop: CASRLANRGVSYEQYV. The CDR3, as DNA: TGTGCAAGTCGCTTAGCGAACAGGGGAGTCTCCTACGAGCAGTACGTC.

The rearrangement links TRBV2 to TRBJ1-1; tentative D call: TRBD1 (5 bases). This CDR3 is 12 amino acids long. CDR1 SNHLY and CDR2 FYNNEI come from the germline V gene. Trimming shortened V by 6 bases and J by 4 bases, and 9 bases separated the two germline ends. Here the CDR3 reads CASRGGSTEAFF. As DNA, the CDR3 is TGTGCCAGCAGGGGGGGGTCCACTGAAGCTTTCTTT.

This clone showed up just a few times. This chain connects TRBV18 to TRBJ1-2; 7 bases map to TRBD1. This CDR3 contains 14 residues. In germline, CDR1 is KGHSH, CDR2 LQKENI. The J segment lost 4 bases and the V segment lost 5 bases, leaving 7 bases of the junction unmatched. The CDR3 loop reads CASSSGQATYGYTF. The CDR3 nucleotides read TGTGCCAGCTCATCTGGACAGGCAACCTATGGCTACACCTTC.